This T cell receptor (beta chain) was captured by sequencing in a study of T cells after yellow fever vaccination. TCRdb processed the 5' RACE reads anew with MiXCR; each CDR3 protein has one entry. The sample lists 50,000 to 65,000 distinct CDR3 sequences, around 6.7% seen once, with roughly 26% in the top ten. This clonotype was counted many times. Overall study findings and caveats: Faster peaking, at day 5 versus 15, marked a secondary response that was weaker. Most primary-vaccination clones reappeared after the booster (approximately 95% CD4, roughly 88% CD8).

This CDR3 is 13 amino acids long. Germline V gene sequence: CDR1 MNHEY, CDR2 SVGAGI. Deletions cut 0 bases from V and 4 bases from J, with 7 bases between. The sequence was obtained from a man younger than 35 who received the YFV17D yellow fever vaccine. The V and J genes are TRBV6-5 and TRBJ2-7; a possible D gene is TRBD2 (5 bases). The sample in question was CD8+ T cells not binding an NS4B(214-222) dextramer, sorted from PBMCs, obtained around 45 days after the first yellow fever vaccination. The CDR3 region is CASSYSRGYEQYV. CDR3 DNA: TGTGCCAGCAGTTACTCTCGAGGGTACGAGCAGTACGTC.